The 20 T cell receptor beta chains presented below share a single source sample, sequenced in a study of shared clonotypes between healthy human individuals. Profiled with immunoSEQ multiplex PCR; TCRdb holds only in-frame clones, not every one. The sample shows approximately 2.4 million clones, roughly 95% of them seen only once. The sequenced sample was naive CD4+ T cells sorted from blood. Subset meaning: CD45RA+ positively selected. The receptors were gathered from a man between 18 and 35 years old in good health.

The rearrangement links TRBV5-6 to TRBJ1-2, with TRBD1 as a possible D gene (6 bases). CDR3 length: 13 amino acids. CDR1 SGHDT and CDR2 YYEEEE come from the germline V gene. The ends were cut back, 4 bases at V and 5 bases at J, with 12 bases in the middle. Here the CDR3 reads CASSLDRFYGYTF. Here the CDR3 DNA reads TGTGCCAGCAGCCTCGACAGGTTTTATGGCTACACCTTC. Complete variable domain (other parts from reference TRBV5-6 and TRBJ1-2): DAGVTQSPTHLIKTRGQQVTLRCSPKSGHDTVSWYQQALGQGPQFIFQYYEEEERQRGNFPDRFSGHQFPNYSSELNVNALLLGDSALYLCASSLDRFYGYTFGSGTRLTVV.

The J gene is TRBJ2-7, the V gene TRBV15; 8 bases line up with TRBD1. The CDR3 has 15 amino acids. Germline values: CDR1 LNHNV, CDR2 YYDKDF (reference sequence). After removal of 3 bases from V and 5 bases from J, the junction contained 9 bases not matched to a gene. The CDR3 reads CATSRDRQGNHEQYF. CDR3 nucleotide sequence: TGTGCCACCAGCAGGGACAGACAGGGGAACCACGAGCAGTACTTC.

The chain joins TRBV6-9 to TRBJ2-5; no clear D gene. The CDR3 runs 10 residues. Germline CDR1 and CDR2: MNHGY and SVAAGI. The V end was cut by 7 bases, the J end by 5 bases, with 5 bases between. The CDR3 region is CASIPETQYF. The CDR3 coding sequence is TGTGCCAGCATCCCGGAGACCCAGTACTTC.

On this clone: The sample carries other DNA sequences with the same CDR3. The chain couples TRBV5-1 to TRBJ1-1, with D tentatively TRBD1 (6 bases). V lost 3 bases, J lost 2 bases, and 11 bases lay in between. This CDR3 is 14 amino acids long. The germline gives CDR1 SGHRS, CDR2 YFSETQ. CDR3 coding DNA: TGCGCCAGCAGCTCACAAGGGGGAAACACTGAAGCTTTCTTT. Translation gives CASSSQGGNTEAFF.

The genes are TRBV2 and TRBJ2-1; 12 bases fit TRBD2. The ends lost 6 bases at V and 3 bases at J; junction bases unmatched: 3. This CDR3 contains 15 residues. CDR1 is SNHLY and CDR2 is FYNNEI in the germline V gene. CDR3 protein: CASSASGGDYNEQFF. The CDR3 nucleotides read TGTGCCAGCAGCGCTAGCGGGGGGGACTACAATGAGCAGTTCTTC.

V usage is TRBV6-5 and J usage is TRBJ2-7, with 7 bases lining up with TRBD2. CDR1 MNHEY and CDR2 SVGAGI come from the germline V gene. The CDR3 runs to 16 residues. V lost 0 bases, J lost 2 bases, and 7 bases stayed unmatched. The CDR3 sequence: CASSYSLLAKPYEQYF. The CDR3 DNA reads TGTGCCAGCAGTTACTCGTTACTAGCGAAACCCTACGAGCAGTACTTC.

About this clone itself: The sample carries other DNA sequences with the same CDR3. The chain links TRBV6-1 to TRBJ2-7, with TRBD1 matching 8 bases. The V gene end was trimmed by 6 bases and the J gene end by 2 bases; junction bases not matched to a gene: 6. This CDR3 comprises 14 residues. Germline V gene data show CDR1 as MNHNS and CDR2 as SASEGT. CDR3 nucleotide sequence: TGTGCCAGCAGCGCCGGGACAGGCACCTACGAGCAGTACTTC. Translated: CASSAGTGTYEQYF.

J is TRBJ2-7 and V is TRBV6-5; D is perhaps TRBD1 or TRBD2 (5 bases each). Trimming left V 6 bases short and J 1 base short, with 16 bases between. There are 15 residues in the CDR3. The germline gives CDR1 MNHEY, CDR2 SVGAGI. The CDR3 reads CASSARDGDSYEQYF. Here the CDR3 DNA reads TGTGCCAGCAGCGCCCGGGACGGAGATTCCTACGAGCAGTACTTC.

The chain joins TRBV28 to TRBJ1-2; possibly TRBD1 for D (6 bases). Germline loops: CDR1 MDHEN, CDR2 SYDVKM. There are 13 residues in the CDR3. Trimming took 6 bases from V and 6 from J, leaving 14 bases between them. The CDR3 loop reads CASREGGGDGYTF. The DNA of the CDR3 is TGTGCCAGCAGGGAAGGGGGGGGAGATGGCTACACCTTC.

The chain carries TRBV5-4 and TRBJ2-2, with D maybe TRBD2 (5 bases). The CDR3 covers 15 residues. Trimming took off 5 bases at V and 1 base at J, with 12 bases between the two ends. CDR1 and CDR2 (germline): SGHNT, YYREEE (reference sequence). The CDR3 protein is CASSQARENTGELFF. In DNA form, the CDR3 reads TGTGCCAGCAGTCAGGCTCGGGAGAACACCGGGGAGCTGTTTTTT. Combining the CDR3 with reference TRBV5-4 and TRBJ2-2 gives the whole variable domain ETGVTQSPTHLIKTRGQQVTLRCSSQSGHNTVSWYQQALGQGPQFIFQYYREEENGRGNFPPRFSGLQFPNYSSELNVNALELDDSALYLCASSQARENTGELFFGEGSRLTVL.

This clone came up a few times. This chain uses TRBV19 with TRBJ1-6, with D possibly being TRBD1 (5 bases). This CDR3 comprises 12 residues. V lost 2 bases and J lost 10, with 6 bases in between. Germline V CDR1 and CDR2: LNHDA, SQIVND (reference sequence). The CDR3 sequence: CASSITGSPLHF. CDR3 DNA sequence: TGTGCCAGTAGTATAACAGGATCACCCCTCCACTTT.

V is TRBV7-9 and J is TRBJ2-3; no clear D. V dropped 5 bases and J dropped 5 bases, with 5 bases sitting between them. Germline assignment: CDR1 SEHNR and CDR2 FQNEAQ (reference sequence). The CDR3 length is 11 residues. The CDR3 region has the DNA TGTGCCAGCAGCGCAAGAGATACGCAGTATTTT. Translation gives CASSARDTQYF.

The chain joins TRBV2 to TRBJ1-4; TRBD1 might be the D (5 bases). The germline CDR1 and CDR2 sequences are SNHLY and FYNNEI. The V end was cut by 0 bases, the J end by 3 bases, with 8 bases between. The CDR3 extends over 15 amino acids. The CDR3, as DNA: TGTGCCAGCAGTGAAGCGGGGGGGGCTAATGAAAAACTGTTTTTT. It encodes CASSEAGGANEKLFF.

The V call is TRBV19, the J call TRBJ1-2, with unresolved D. The ends were cut back, 3 bases at V and 4 bases at J, with 18 bases in the middle. The length of the CDR3 is 16 residues. Germline V gives CDR1 LNHDA, CDR2 SQIVND (reference sequence). The CDR3 nucleotides are TGTGCCAGTAGTATTCCCCTAGGGTCGCGAGGCTATGGCTACACCTTC. It specifies CASSIPLGSRGYGYTF.

This clone was seen only once. The genes are TRBV28 and TRBJ2-3, with 12 nucleotides matching TRBD1. The CDR3 runs to 15 residues. Per germline, CDR1 MDHEN and CDR2 SYDVKM. V lost 7 bases to trimming and J lost 6 bases; unmatched junction nucleotides: 8. The CDR3 bases are TGTGCCAGCATGGGACAGGGGGCGTACGCTGATACGCAGTATTTT. It translates to CASMGQGAYADTQYF.

V gene TRBV6-5 combines with J gene TRBJ1-3; no clear D. This CDR3 is built from 14 residues. CDR1 and CDR2 (germline): MNHEY, SVGAGI. V dropped 6 bases and J dropped 9 bases, with 18 bases sitting between them. The CDR3, as DNA: TGTGCCAGCAGCATCGGTAGAGGGCTTGGCACCATATATTTT. Amino acid sequence: CASSIGRGLGTIYF.

The rearrangement links TRBV4-1 to TRBJ1-4; D might be TRBD1 (6 bases). The V end lost 6 bases, the J end lost 2 bases, and 13 bases lay between the germline ends. The CDR3 is made up of 15 amino acids. Germline values: CDR1 MGHRA, CDR2 YSYEKL. The CDR3 nucleotides read TGCGCCAGCAGTCCTACAGGGTCCACTAATGAAAAACTGTTTTTT. Translating gives CASSPTGSTNEKLFF.

Worth noting for this clone: At the DNA level, this CDR3 is encoded by other sequences in the same sample as well. CDR3 sequence: CAISAGTGNTEAFF. CDR3 DNA: TGTGCCATCAGTGCCGGGACTGGGAACACTGAAGCTTTCTTT. This rearrangement joins TRBV10-3 to TRBJ1-1; perhaps TRBD1 as D (5 bases). This CDR3 spans 14 amino acids. From germline, CDR1 is ENHRY and CDR2 SYGVKD. V lost 4 bases to trimming and J lost 1 base, with 10 bases between them.

Comment on this clone: Distinct nucleotide sequences in the sample also encode this CDR3. The chain uses TRBV18 and TRBJ1-5, with D hard to call. This CDR3 contains 12 residues. Germline lookup yields CDR1 KGHSH and CDR2 LQKENI. The V gene lost 3 bases and the J gene lost 4 bases, with 4 bases spanning the gap. Here the CDR3 reads CASSPENQPQHF. The CDR3 DNA is TGTGCCAGCTCACCCGAGAATCAGCCCCAGCATTTT.

A few counts support this clone. The rearrangement joins TRBV6-6 to TRBJ1-2; the D is unclear. The CDR3 runs to 13 residues. The germline CDR1 and CDR2 sequences are MNHNY and SVGAGI (reference sequence). Trimming left V 2 bases short and J 5 bases short, with 9 bases between. This CDR3 is CASSYRIEYGYTF. CDR3 sequence (DNA): TGTGCCAGCAGTTACCGGATAGAGTATGGCTACACCTTC.